This T cell receptor beta chain was documented in a study of siplizumab effects on memory and regulatory T cells. This table comes from immunoSEQ multiplex PCR, and its TCRdb copy is limited to in-frame clones, with some not included. The table has around 100,000 clones, 92% seen once. This receptor was obtained from a human donor in good health. Sequencing input: non-Treg CD4+ T cells sorted from blood.

As DNA, the CDR3 is TGTGCCAGCAGCCCCAGAGAGACTAGCGGAACAGATACGCAGTATTTT. The encoded protein is CASSPRETSGTDTQYF. The chain is built from TRBV5-4 and TRBJ2-3; 9 bases line up with TRBD2. The CDR3 totals 16 residues. Trimming at V came to 4 bases and at J to 3 bases, leaving 9 bases not matched to a gene. CDR1 is SGHNT, CDR2 YYREEE, per germline (reference sequence). The full variable domain, in which reference TRBV5-4 and TRBJ2-3 provide the parts outside the CDR3, is ETGVTQSPTHLIKTRGQQVTLRCSSQSGHNTVSWYQQALGQGPQFIFQYYREEENGRGNFPPRFSGLQFPNYSSELNVNALELDDSALYLCASSPRETSGTDTQYFGPGTRLTVL.